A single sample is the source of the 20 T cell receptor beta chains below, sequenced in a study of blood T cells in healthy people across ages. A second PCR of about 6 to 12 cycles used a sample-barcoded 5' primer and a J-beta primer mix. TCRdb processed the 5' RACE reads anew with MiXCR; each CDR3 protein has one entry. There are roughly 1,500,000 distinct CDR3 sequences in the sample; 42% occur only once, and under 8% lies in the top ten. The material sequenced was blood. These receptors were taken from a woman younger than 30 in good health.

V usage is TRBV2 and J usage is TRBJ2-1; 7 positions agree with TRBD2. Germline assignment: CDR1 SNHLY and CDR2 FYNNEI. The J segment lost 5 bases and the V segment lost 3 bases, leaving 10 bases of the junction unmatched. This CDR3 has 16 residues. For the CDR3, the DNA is TGTGCCAGCAGTGATTCTGGGAGGGTATTGGACAATGAGCAGTTCTTC. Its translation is CASSDSGRVLDNEQFF. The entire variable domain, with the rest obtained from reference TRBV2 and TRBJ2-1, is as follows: EPEVTQTPSHQVTQMGQEVILRCVPISNHLYFYWYRQILGQKVEFLVSFYNNEISEKSEIFDDQFSVERPDGSNFTLKIRSTKLEDSAMYFCASSDSGRVLDNEQFFGPGTRLTVL.

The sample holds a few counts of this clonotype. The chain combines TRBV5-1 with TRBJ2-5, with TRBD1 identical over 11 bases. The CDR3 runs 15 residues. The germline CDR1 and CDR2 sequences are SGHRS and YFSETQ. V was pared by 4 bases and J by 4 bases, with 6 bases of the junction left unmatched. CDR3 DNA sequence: TGCGCCAGCAGCGTGTCCGGGACAGGGGGAGAGACCCAGTACTTC. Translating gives CASSVSGTGGETQYF.

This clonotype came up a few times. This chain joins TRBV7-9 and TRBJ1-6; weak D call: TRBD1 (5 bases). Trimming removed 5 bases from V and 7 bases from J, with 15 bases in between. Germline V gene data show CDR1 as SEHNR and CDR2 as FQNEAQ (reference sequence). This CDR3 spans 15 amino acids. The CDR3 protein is CASSPDGTANSPLHF. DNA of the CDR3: TGTGCCAGCAGCCCGGATGGGACGGCCAATTCACCCCTCCACTTT.

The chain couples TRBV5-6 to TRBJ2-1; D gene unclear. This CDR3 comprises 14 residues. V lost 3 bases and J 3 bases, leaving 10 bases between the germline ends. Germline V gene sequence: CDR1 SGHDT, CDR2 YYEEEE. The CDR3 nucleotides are TGTGCCAGCAGCTCATTTAGTTACTACAATGAGCAGTTCTTC. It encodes CASSSFSYYNEQFF.

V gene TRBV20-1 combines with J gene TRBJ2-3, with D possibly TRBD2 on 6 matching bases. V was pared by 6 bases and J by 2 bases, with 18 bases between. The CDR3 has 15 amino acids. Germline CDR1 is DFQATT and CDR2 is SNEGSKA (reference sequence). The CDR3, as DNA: TGCAGTGCCCAAGTTGGTAGCGGCCCCACAGATACGCAGTATTTT. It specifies CSAQVGSGPTDTQYF.

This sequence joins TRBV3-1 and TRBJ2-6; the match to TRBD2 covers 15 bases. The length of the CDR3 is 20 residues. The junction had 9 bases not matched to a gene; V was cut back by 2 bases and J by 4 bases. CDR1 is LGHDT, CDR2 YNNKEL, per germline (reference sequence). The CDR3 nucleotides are TGTGCCAGCAGCCAACTCTCCGGGACTAGCGGGGGGCGAGGGGCCAACGTCCTGACTTTC. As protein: CASSQLSGTSGGRGANVLTF.

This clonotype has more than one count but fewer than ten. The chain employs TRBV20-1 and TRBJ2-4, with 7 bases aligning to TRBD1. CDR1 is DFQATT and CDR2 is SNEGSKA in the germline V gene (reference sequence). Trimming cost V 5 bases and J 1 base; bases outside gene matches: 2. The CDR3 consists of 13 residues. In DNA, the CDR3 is TGCAGTGCTCCGGACAGGGCCAAAAACATTCAGTACTTC. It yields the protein CSAPDRAKNIQYF.

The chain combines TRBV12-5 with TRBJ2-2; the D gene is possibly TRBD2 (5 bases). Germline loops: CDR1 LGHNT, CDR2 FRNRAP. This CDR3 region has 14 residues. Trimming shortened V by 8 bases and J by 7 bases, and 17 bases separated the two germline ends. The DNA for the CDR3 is TGTGCTAGTTCAGTGCGCGAGGGCGGCGGGGAGCTGTTTTTT. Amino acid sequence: CASSVREGGGELFF.

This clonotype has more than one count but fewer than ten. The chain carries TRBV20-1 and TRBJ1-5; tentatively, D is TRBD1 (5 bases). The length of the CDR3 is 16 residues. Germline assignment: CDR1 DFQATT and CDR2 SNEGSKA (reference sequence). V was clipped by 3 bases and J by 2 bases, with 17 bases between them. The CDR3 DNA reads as TGCAGTGCTAGTGTTGGTCCGGGGGAACGCAATCAGCCCCAGCATTTT. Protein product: CSASVGPGERNQPQHF.

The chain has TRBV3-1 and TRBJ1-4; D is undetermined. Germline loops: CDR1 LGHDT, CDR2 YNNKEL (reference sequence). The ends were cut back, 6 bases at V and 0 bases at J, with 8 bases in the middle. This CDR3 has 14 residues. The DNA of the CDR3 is TGTGCCAGCAGATTAGCCGCAACTAATGAAAAACTGTTTTTT. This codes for CASRLAATNEKLFF.

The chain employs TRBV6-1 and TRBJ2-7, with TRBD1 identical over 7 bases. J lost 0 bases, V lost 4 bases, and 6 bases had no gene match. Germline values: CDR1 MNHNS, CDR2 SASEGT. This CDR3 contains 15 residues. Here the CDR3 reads CASSVSGQSSYEQYF. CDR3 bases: TGTGCCAGCAGTGTTTCGGGACAGAGCTCCTACGAGCAGTACTTC.

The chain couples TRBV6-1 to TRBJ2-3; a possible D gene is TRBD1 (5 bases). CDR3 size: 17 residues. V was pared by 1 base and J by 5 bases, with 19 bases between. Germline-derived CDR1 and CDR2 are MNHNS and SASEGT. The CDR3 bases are TGTGCCAGCAGTGAAGAAATAAGGGGCGCCTATGAAGATACGCAGTATTTT. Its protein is CASSEEIRGAYEDTQYF.

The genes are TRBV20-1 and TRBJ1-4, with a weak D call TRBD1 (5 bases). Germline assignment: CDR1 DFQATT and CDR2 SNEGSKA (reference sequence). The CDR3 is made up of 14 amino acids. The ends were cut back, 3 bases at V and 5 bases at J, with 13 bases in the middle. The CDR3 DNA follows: TGCAGTGCTAGGCAAACAGGTGTAAATGAAAAACTGTTTTTT. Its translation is CSARQTGVNEKLFF.

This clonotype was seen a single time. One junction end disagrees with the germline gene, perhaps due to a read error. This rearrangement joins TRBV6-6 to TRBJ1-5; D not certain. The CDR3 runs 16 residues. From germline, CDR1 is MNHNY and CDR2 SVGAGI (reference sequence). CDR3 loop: CANSYRRQNSNQPQHF. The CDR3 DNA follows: TGTGCCAACAGTTACCGGCGGCAAAATAGCAATCAGCCCCAGCATTTT.

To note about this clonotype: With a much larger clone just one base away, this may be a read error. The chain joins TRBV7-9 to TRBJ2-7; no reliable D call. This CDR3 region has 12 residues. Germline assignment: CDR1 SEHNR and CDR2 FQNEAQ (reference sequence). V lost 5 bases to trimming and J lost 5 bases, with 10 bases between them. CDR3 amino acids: CASSHAAHEQYF. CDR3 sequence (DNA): TGTGCCAGCAGCCACGCTGCCCACGAGCAGTACTTC.

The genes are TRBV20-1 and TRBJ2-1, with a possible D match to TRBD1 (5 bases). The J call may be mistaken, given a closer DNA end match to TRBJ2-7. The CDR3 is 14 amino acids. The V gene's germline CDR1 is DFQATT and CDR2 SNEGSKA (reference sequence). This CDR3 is CSARDGDSYNEQYF. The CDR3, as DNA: TGCAGTGCTAGAGATGGCGACAGCTACAATGAGCAGTACTTC.

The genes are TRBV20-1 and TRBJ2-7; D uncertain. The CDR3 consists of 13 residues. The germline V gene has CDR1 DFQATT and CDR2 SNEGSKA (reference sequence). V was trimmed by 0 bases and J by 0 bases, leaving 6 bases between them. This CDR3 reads CSARDYSSYEQYF. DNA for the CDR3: TGCAGTGCTAGAGACTACTCCTCCTACGAGCAGTACTTC.

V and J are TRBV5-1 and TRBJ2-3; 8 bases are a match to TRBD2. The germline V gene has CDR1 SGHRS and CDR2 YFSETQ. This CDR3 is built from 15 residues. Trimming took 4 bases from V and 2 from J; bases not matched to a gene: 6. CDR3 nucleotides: TGCGCCAGCAGCCCCTGGGGACTAGTCACAGATACGCAGTATTTT. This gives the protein CASSPWGLVTDTQYF.

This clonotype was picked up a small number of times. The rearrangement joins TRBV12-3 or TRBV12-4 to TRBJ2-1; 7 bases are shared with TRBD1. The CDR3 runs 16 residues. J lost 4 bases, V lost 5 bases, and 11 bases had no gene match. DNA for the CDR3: TGTGCCAGCAGTCCCCATGCCGGGACAGTGTACAATGAGCAGTTCTTC. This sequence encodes CASSPHAGTVYNEQFF.

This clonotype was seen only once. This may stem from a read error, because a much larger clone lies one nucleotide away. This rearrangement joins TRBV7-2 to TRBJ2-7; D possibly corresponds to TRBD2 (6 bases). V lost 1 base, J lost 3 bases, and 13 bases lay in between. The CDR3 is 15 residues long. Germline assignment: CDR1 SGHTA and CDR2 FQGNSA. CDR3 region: CASSLGVGLGYEQYF. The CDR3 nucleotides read TGTGCCAGCAGCTTAGGGGTGGGACTGGGCTACGAGCAGTACTTC. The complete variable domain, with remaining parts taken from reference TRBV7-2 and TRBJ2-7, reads GAGVSQSPSNKVTEKGKDVELRCDPISGHTALYWYRQSLGQGLEFLIYFQGNSAPDKSGLPSDRFSAERTGGSVSTLTIQRTQQEDSAVYLCASSLGVGLGYEQYFGPGTRLTVT.